These 5 T cell receptor beta chains were sequenced from one sample in a study of spatial heterogeneity in lung cancer. Indicated time point: sample taken at primary tumor resection. TCRdb reprocessed the 5' RACE reads with MiXCR, giving one entry per CDR3 protein. Of about 100,000 distinct CDR3 sequences in the sample, under 4.5% were seen once. Study-level findings and limits: Tumor mutation counts were tracked by expanded intratumoral alpha and beta TCR counts.

Which antigens these TCRs recognize remains unknown. The sample consisted of lung tumor tissue, taken at surgery. The origin of the receptors is a male donor with early-stage non-small cell lung cancer.

This clonotype was seen repeatedly, ten times or more. The V and J genes are TRBV7-9 and TRBJ2-7; D tentatively fits TRBD1 or TRBD2 (5 bases each). Between the trimmed V and J ends, which lost 5 bases and 1 base, there was a span of 15 bases. The germline gives CDR1 SEHNR, CDR2 FQNEAQ (reference sequence). There are 15 residues in the CDR3. CDR3 region: CASSLPGTGSYEQYF. DNA of the CDR3: TGTGCCAGCAGCCTCCCCGGGACGGGATCCTACGAGCAGTACTTC.

This clonotype was picked up a small number of times. The rearrangement uses TRBV7-9 and TRBJ1-2; 8 bases match TRBD1. The CDR3 is 16 residues long. The ends lost 5 bases at V and 1 base at J; junction bases unmatched: 9. The germline gives CDR1 SEHNR, CDR2 FQNEAQ (reference sequence). The CDR3 DNA sequence: TGTGCCAGCAGCCCACCCGGGACAGGCGGTAACTATGGCTACACCTTC. This encodes CASSPPGTGGNYGYTF.

In this sample, this clonotype turned up many times. This chain uses TRBV5-1 with TRBJ1-1; maybe TRBD1 (6 bases). V dropped 2 bases and J dropped 5 bases, with 13 bases sitting between them. The CDR3 contains 14 residues. The germline V gene encodes CDR1 SGHRS and CDR2 YFSETQ. The CDR3 coding sequence is TGCGCCAGCAGCTTATACAGGGTAGGGACTGAAGCTTTCTTT. Translation gives CASSLYRVGTEAFF. Full variable domain (remainder filled in from reference TRBV5-1 and TRBJ1-1): KAGVTQTPRYLIKTRGQQVTLSCSPISGHRSVSWYQQTPGQGLQFLFEYFSETQRNKGNFPGRFSGRQFSNSRSEMNVSTLELGDSALYLCASSLYRVGTEAFFGQGTRLTVV.

This clonotype has a count of ten or more. This chain joins TRBV29-1 and TRBJ1-6, with 7 bases that match TRBD1. Trimming cost V 4 bases and J 7 bases; bases outside gene matches: 4. Per the germline V gene, CDR1 is SQVTM and CDR2 is ANQGSEA. This CDR3 spans 13 amino acids. CDR3 bases: TGCAGCGTTGGGGACAGTCGGAATTCACCCCTCCACTTT. Its protein product is CSVGDSRNSPLHF.

This clonotype was counted between two and nine times. V gene TRBV28 combines with J gene TRBJ2-5; possible D gene TRBD1, 6 bases. The V and J ends lost 3 bases and 4 bases respectively, with 15 bases between them. The CDR3 is 15 residues long. Germline-derived CDR1 and CDR2 are MDHEN and SYDVKM. This CDR3 reads CASSFREQGSETQYF. The CDR3 nucleotides read TGTGCCAGCAGTTTTCGGGAACAGGGTTCAGAGACCCAGTACTTC.